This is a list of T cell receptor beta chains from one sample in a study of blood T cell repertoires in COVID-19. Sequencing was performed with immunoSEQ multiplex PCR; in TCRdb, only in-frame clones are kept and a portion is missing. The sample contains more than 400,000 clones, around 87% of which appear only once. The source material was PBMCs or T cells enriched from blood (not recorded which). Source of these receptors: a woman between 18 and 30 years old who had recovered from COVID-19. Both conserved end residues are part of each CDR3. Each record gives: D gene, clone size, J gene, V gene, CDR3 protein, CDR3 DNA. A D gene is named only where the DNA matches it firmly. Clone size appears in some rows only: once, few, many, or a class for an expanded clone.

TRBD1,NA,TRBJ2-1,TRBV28,CASSSSGQGYNEQFF,TGTGCCAGCAGTTCCTCGGGACAGGGCTACAATGAGCAGTTCTTC
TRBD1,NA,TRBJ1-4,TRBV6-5,CASTQGASEKLFF,TGTGCCAGCACCCAGGGGGCGTCCGAAAAACTGTTTTTT
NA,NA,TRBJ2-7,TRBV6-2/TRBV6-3,CASSYEGTYEQYF,TGTGCCAGCAGTTACGAGGGTACCTACGAGCAGTACTTC
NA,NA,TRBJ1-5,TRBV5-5,CASSLELSGGRSSNQPQHF,TGTGCCAGCAGCCTCGAGCTCTCGGGAGGCCGATCTAGCAATCAGCCCCAGCATTTT
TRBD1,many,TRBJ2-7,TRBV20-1,CSANDRVNSYEQYF,TGCAGTGCTAATGACAGGGTAAACTCCTACGAGCAGTACTTC
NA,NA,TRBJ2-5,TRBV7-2,CASSQKSHPQYF,TGTGCCAGCAGTCAAAAATCCCATCCCCAGTACTTC
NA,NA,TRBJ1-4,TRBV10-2,CASSGVSVSEKLFF,TGCGCCAGCAGTGGAGTATCGGTTAGTGAAAAACTGTTTTTT
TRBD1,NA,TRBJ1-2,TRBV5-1,CASSLSAGQVSGYTF,TGCGCCAGCAGCCTGTCCGCGGGACAGGTTTCTGGCTACACCTTC
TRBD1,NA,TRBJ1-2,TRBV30,CAWSDRGDYGYTF,TGTGCCTGGAGTGACAGGGGCGACTATGGCTACACCTTC
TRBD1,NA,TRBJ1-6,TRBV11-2,CASSSAERGQAINSPLHF,TGTGCCAGCAGCTCCGCAGAAAGGGGACAGGCAATTAATTCACCCCTCCACTTT
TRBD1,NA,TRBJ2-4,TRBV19,CASSIIPKQGAKNIQYF,TGTGCCAGTAGTATAATTCCTAAACAGGGGGCCAAAAACATTCAGTACTTC
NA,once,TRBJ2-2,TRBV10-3,CAIKNYNTGELFF,TGTGCCATCAAAAACTACAACACCGGGGAGCTGTTTTTT
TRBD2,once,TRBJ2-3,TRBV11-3,CASSSGLAGVSDTQYF,TGTGCCAGCAGCTCCGGACTAGCGGGGGTTTCAGATACGCAGTATTTT
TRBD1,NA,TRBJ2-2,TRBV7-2,CASRLLGTGNTGELFF,TGTGCCAGCAGACTATTGGGGACAGGGAACACCGGGGAGCTGTTTTTT
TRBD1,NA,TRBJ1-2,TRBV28,CASSLFRTGVNYGYTF,TGTGCCAGCAGTTTATTTAGGACAGGGGTAAACTATGGCTACACCTTC
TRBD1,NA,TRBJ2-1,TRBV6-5,CASVTGADEQFF,TGTGCCAGCGTAACAGGGGCCGATGAGCAGTTCTTC
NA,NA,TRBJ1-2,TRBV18,CASSSDGGSYGYTF,TGTGCCAGCTCATCGGATGGGGGGAGTTATGGCTACACCTTC
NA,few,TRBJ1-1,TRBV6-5,CASTKDPNTEAFF,TGTGCCAGCACTAAAGATCCGAACACTGAAGCTTTCTTT
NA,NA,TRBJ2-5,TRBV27,CASSRFRGQETQYF,TGTGCCAGCAGCCGATTCCGGGGCCAAGAGACCCAGTACTTC
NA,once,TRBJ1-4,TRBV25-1,CASSEVRDNEKLFF,TGTGCCAGCAGTGAAGTTAGAGATAATGAAAAACTGTTTTTT
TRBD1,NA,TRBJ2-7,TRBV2,CASSTWGQGTYEQYF,TGTGCCAGCAGTACCTGGGGACAGGGAACCTACGAGCAGTACTTC
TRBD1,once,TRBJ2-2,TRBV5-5,CASSPGQGMAGELFF,TGTGCCAGCAGCCCCGGACAGGGTATGGCCGGGGAGCTGTTTTTT
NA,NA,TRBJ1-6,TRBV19,CASSNLGQPNSPLHF,TGTGCCAGTAGTAATTTAGGACAGCCTAATTCACCCCTCCACTTT
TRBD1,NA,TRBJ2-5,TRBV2,CASSSQGEETQYF,TGTGCCAGCAGCTCGCAGGGGGAAGAGACCCAGTACTTC
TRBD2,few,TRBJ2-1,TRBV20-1,CSASRAGVSYNEQFF,TGCAGTGCTAGTAGGGCGGGGGTCTCCTACAATGAGCAGTTCTTC
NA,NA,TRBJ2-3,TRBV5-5,CASSARREDTQYF,TGTGCCAGCAGCGCCCGAAGGGAGGATACGCAGTATTTT
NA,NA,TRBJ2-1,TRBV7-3,CASSLIPGDEQFF,TGTGCCAGCAGCTTAATTCCGGGGGATGAGCAGTTCTTC
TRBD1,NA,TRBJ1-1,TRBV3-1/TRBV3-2,CASSQEGTDTEAFF,TGTGCCAGCAGCCAAGAGGGGACAGACACTGAAGCTTTCTTT
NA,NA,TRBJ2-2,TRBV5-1,CASSPQGPYTGELFF,TGCGCCAGCAGCCCCCAGGGGCCCTACACCGGGGAGCTGTTTTTT